Sequencing of this T cell receptor beta chain was carried out in a study of response to subunit inactivated influenza vaccine. As to this clonotype: Its matching antigen is unknown.

The CDR3 consists of 14 residues. Trimming pared 4 bases from V and 3 bases from J, leaving 13 bases between. From germline, CDR1 is DFQATT and CDR2 SNEGSKA (reference sequence). Study-wide points: Authors proposed each seasonal influenza vaccination draws in few new T cells.

One entry per CDR3 protein, called by TCRdb with MiXCR from the RT-PCR reads. Of hundreds of thousands of distinct CDR3 sequences listed, about 18% are singletons. This sequence originates from a man aged 45-65 years who received an inactivated influenza vaccine. This chain uses TRBV20-1 with TRBJ2-1, with D possibly matching TRBD2 (5 bases). The sequencing here drew on PBMCs from blood, taken roughly 5 days after vaccination. DNA for the CDR3: TGCAGTGCTAAACATTTCGGGGACTACAATGAGCAGTTCTTC. Protein: CSAKHFGDYNEQFF.